A single sample gave rise to the 20 T cell receptor beta chains below, sequenced in a study of blood T cell repertoires in COVID-19. Method: immunoSEQ multiplex PCR; TCRdb's copy keeps in-frame clones and lacks some. The sample includes around 190,000 clones, 70% to 80% seen only once; the top ten take over 5%. Sequencing input: peripheral blood. The receptors come from a woman aged 35 to 49 with COVID-19, enrolled during active disease.

This clone was found once. The chain uses TRBV2 and TRBJ2-5; D might be TRBD1 (6 bases). The length of the CDR3 is 13 residues. V lost 6 bases, J lost 6 bases, and 14 bases lay in between. Germline-derived CDR1 and CDR2 are SNHLY and FYNNEI. CDR3 loop: CASRATGAQTQYF. The CDR3 coding sequence is TGTGCCAGCAGAGCGACAGGCGCCCAGACCCAGTACTTC.

This clone was seen only once. An end of the junction does not agree with germline; a read error may underlie this. The chain has TRBV12-3 or TRBV12-4 and TRBJ1-2; unclear D gene. This CDR3 contains 11 residues. DNA for the CDR3: TGTGCCAGCAGTAACAATTATGGCCACACCTTC. Its protein product is CASSNNYGHTF.

This chain joins TRBV12-3 or TRBV12-4 and TRBJ2-7; D remains ambiguous. Trimming shortened V by 5 bases and J by 6 bases, and 8 bases separated the two germline ends. The CDR3 has 11 amino acids. CDR3 nucleotide sequence: TGTGCCAGCAGTCTTCGTCGCGAGCAGTACTTC. It codes for CASSLRREQYF.

The chain carries TRBV4-1 and TRBJ2-2, with 12 positions matching TRBD2. Trimming cost V 7 bases and J 7 bases; bases outside gene matches: 22. Germline V lookup: CDR1 MGHRA, CDR2 YSYEKL. The CDR3 extends over 20 amino acids. CDR3: CASTLTPGFLAGGPVGELFF. The CDR3 nucleotides are TGCGCCAGCACCCTAACGCCAGGGTTCCTAGCGGGGGGGCCTGTCGGGGAGCTGTTTTTT.

The gene calls are TRBV12-2 and TRBJ1-2; the table's D call of TRBD1 was not tested on the DNA. TRBV12-2 is flagged as a pseudogene. The CDR3 contains 14 residues. The CDR3 reads CASRLVTGSNGYTF. The CDR3 nucleotides are TGTGCAAGTCGCTTAGTGACAGGGTCTAACGGCTACACCTTC.

V usage is TRBV5-1 and J usage is TRBJ2-2; D is undetermined. From germline, CDR1 is SGHRS and CDR2 YFSETQ. The germline V and J ends were trimmed by 4 bases and 6 bases, with 7 bases remaining between them. The CDR3 consists of 12 residues. CDR3 in amino acids: CASSLTAGELFF. The CDR3 DNA reads as TGCGCCAGCAGCCTTACGGCCGGGGAGCTGTTTTTT.

The CDR3 region has the DNA TGTGCCAGCAGCTCCGACCGGGACAGCGGGCCGGCAGGCTACACCTTC. This gives the protein CASSSDRDSGPAGYTF. This rearrangement joins TRBV7-3 to TRBJ1-2; 7 bases agree with TRBD1. Germline assignment: CDR1 SGHTA and CDR2 FQGTGA. The CDR3 consists of 16 residues. Losses at the gene ends were 4 bases for V and 8 bases for J; bases not matched to a gene: 16.

The J gene is TRBJ1-6, the V gene TRBV11-2; 7 bases are shared with TRBD1. The CDR3 covers 14 residues. With 5 bases clipped from V and 7 bases from J, the junction kept 5 bases outside the gene matches. Germline CDR1 and CDR2: SGHAT and FQNNGV. CDR3: CASSADRVNSPLHF. CDR3 bases: TGTGCCAGCAGCGCCGACAGGGTAAATTCACCCCTCCACTTT.

This clone was found a few times. V and J are TRBV5-1 and TRBJ1-1; TRBD1 agrees at 7 bases. Germline assignment: CDR1 SGHRS and CDR2 YFSETQ. J gave up 3 bases and V 4 bases, and 9 bases lay outside the gene matches. The CDR3 contains 15 residues. CDR3 nucleotide sequence: TGCGCCAGCAGCCAAGGACAGGCCCGGCACACTGAAGCTTTCTTT. Protein product: CASSQGQARHTEAFF.

This clone has a single count. The genes are TRBV5-4 and TRBJ2-2; 7 bases align to TRBD1. With 4 bases clipped from V and 3 bases from J, the junction kept 9 bases outside the gene matches. The CDR3 is 16 residues long. The germline CDR1 and CDR2 sequences are SGHNT and YYREEE (reference sequence). The CDR3 nucleotides are TGTGCCAGCAGCCAAGTGGGACAGCTCTACACCGGGGAGCTGTTTTTT. It translates to CASSQVGQLYTGELFF.

This chain connects TRBV19 to TRBJ2-1, with TRBD1 identical over 8 bases. With 4 bases clipped from V and 3 bases from J, the junction kept 8 bases outside the gene matches. Germline CDR1 is LNHDA and CDR2 is SQIVND (reference sequence). The CDR3 extends over 16 amino acids. The CDR3 protein is CASSTIGQGYYNEQFF. For the CDR3, the DNA is TGTGCCAGTAGTACGATTGGACAGGGATACTACAATGAGCAGTTCTTC. Together with reference TRBV19 and TRBJ2-1, the CDR3 gives the full variable domain: DGGITQSPKYLFRKEGQNVTLSCEQNLNHDAMYWYRQDPGQGLRLIYYSQIVNDFQKGDIAEGYSVSREKKESFPLTVTSAQKNPTAFYLCASSTIGQGYYNEQFFGPGTRLTVL.

This chain connects TRBV15 to TRBJ2-5, with TRBD1 as a possible D gene (5 bases). This CDR3 contains 15 residues. V was pared by 0 bases and J by 3 bases, with 11 bases between. The germline CDR1 and CDR2 sequences are LNHNV and YYDKDF (reference sequence). The CDR3: CATSRDAGQEETQYF. DNA for the CDR3: TGTGCCACCAGCAGAGATGCAGGGCAAGAAGAGACCCAGTACTTC.

The chain links TRBV7-9 to TRBJ1-1; no reliable D call. The germline V gene has CDR1 SEHNR and CDR2 FQNEAQ (reference sequence). V was clipped by 1 base and J by 4 bases, with 10 bases between them. This CDR3 contains 14 residues. The CDR3 sequence is CASSLGNRATEAFF. In DNA form, the CDR3 reads TGTGCCAGCAGCTTAGGCAACAGAGCCACTGAAGCTTTCTTT.

This clone was seen only once. This chain links TRBV10-3 with TRBJ2-7, with 9 bases fitting TRBD1. This CDR3 comprises 15 residues. Per the germline V gene, CDR1 is ENHRY and CDR2 is SYGVKD. The junction had 11 bases not matched to a gene; V was cut back by 4 bases and J by 7 bases. For the CDR3, the DNA is TGTGCCATCAGTGCCAGACTTACAGGGGGCGAAGAGCAGTACTTC. Translating gives CAISARLTGGEEQYF.

The rearrangement uses TRBV30 and TRBJ1-4, with a tentative D call TRBD1 (5 bases). Deletions cut 5 bases from V and 7 bases from J, with 20 bases between. CDR3 length: 15 residues. Germline CDR1 is GTSNPN and CDR2 is SVGIG (reference sequence). The CDR3 region is CAWAGTLGIGEKLFF. The CDR3 DNA is TGTGCCTGGGCGGGGACTCTAGGGATTGGTGAAAAACTGTTTTTT.

V is TRBV7-3 and J is TRBJ2-7; a possible D gene is TRBD1 (6 bases). The germline gives CDR1 SGHTA, CDR2 FQGTGA. CDR3 length: 15 amino acids. Trimming left V 6 bases short and J 1 base short, with 16 bases between. CDR3 nucleotides: TGTGCCAGCAGTTGGTCGGCAGGGGAATCCTACGAGCAGTACTTC. Translated, it gives CASSWSAGESYEQYF.

CDR3 bases: TGTGCCAGCTCACCACAGGTCAGGGGATCCTACGAGCAGTACTTC. Amino acid sequence: CASSPQVRGSYEQYF. The chain is built from TRBV18 and TRBJ2-7; TRBD1 might be the D (6 bases). The CDR3 consists of 15 residues. CDR1 KGHSH and CDR2 LQKENI come from the germline V gene. The V end lost 1 base, the J end lost 1 base, and 11 bases lay between the germline ends.

The chain recombines TRBV2 with TRBJ2-7, with unresolved D. Per the germline V gene, CDR1 is SNHLY and CDR2 is FYNNEI. The CDR3 runs 10 residues. V lost 6 bases and J lost 6, with 6 bases in between. DNA of the CDR3: TGTGCCAGCAGGTACACCGAGCAGTACTTC. Translation: CASRYTEQYF. The full variable domain, completed using reference TRBV2 and TRBJ2-7, is EPEVTQTPSHQVTQMGQEVILRCVPISNHLYFYWYRQILGQKVEFLVSFYNNEISEKSEIFDDQFSVERPDGSNFTLKIRSTKLEDSAMYFCASRYTEQYFGPGTRLTVT.

The CDR3 DNA sequence: TGTGCCACCAGTGAGATGAGGACAGGCTACGAGCAGTACTTC. Protein sequence: CATSEMRTGYEQYF. The chain recombines TRBV24-1 with TRBJ2-7, with 7 bases matching TRBD1. With 4 bases clipped from V and 3 bases from J, the junction kept 5 bases outside the gene matches. The length of the CDR3 is 14 residues. Germline CDR1 and CDR2: KGHDR and SFDVKD.

The V and J genes are TRBV5-8 and TRBJ1-5; D is uncertain. CDR3 size: 13 residues. In germline, CDR1 is SGHTS, CDR2 YDEGEE. Trimming stripped 0 bases from V and 5 bases from J, with 6 bases between. CDR3 region: CASSLVVDQPQHF. CDR3 nucleotides: TGTGCCAGCAGCTTGGTAGTTGATCAGCCCCAGCATTTT.